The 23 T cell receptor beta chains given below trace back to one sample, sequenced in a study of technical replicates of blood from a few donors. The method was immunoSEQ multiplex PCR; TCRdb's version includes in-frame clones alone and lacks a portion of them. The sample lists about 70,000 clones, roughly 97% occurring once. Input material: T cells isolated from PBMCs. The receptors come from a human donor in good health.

CDR3 in amino acids: CASSLDPRGGNTEAFF. In DNA, the CDR3 is TGTGCCAGCAGCTTGGATCCAAGGGGCGGGAACACTGAAGCTTTCTTT. V usage is TRBV5-4 and J usage is TRBJ1-1; D possibly corresponds to TRBD1 (5 bases). V lost 0 bases to trimming and J lost 1 base, with 13 bases between them. Germline V gene sequence: CDR1 SGHNT, CDR2 YYREEE (reference sequence). This CDR3 spans 16 amino acids.

CDR3 residues: CASSEAPGYYGYTF. Written as DNA, the CDR3 is TGTGCCAGCAGTGAAGCGCCGGGGTACTATGGCTACACCTTC. The J gene is TRBJ1-2, the V gene TRBV6-1; no clear D. Germline CDR1 reads MNHNS; CDR2 reads SASEGT. The CDR3 contains 14 residues. V gave up 0 bases and J gave up 3 bases, with 8 bases separating them.

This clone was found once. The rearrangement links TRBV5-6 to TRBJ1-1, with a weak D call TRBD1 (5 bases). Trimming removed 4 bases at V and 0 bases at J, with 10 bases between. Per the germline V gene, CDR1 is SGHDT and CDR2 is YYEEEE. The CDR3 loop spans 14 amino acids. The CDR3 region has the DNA TGTGCCAGCAGCCTGATAGGGGTGAACACTGAAGCTTTCTTT. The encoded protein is CASSLIGVNTEAFF.

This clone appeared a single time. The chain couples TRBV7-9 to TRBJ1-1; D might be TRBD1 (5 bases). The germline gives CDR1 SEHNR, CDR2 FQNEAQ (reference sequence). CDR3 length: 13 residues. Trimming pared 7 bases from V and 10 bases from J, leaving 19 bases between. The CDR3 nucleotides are TGTGCCAGCAAAGTTGTCGGACATCAGGGAGCTTTCTTT. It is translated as CASKVVGHQGAFF.

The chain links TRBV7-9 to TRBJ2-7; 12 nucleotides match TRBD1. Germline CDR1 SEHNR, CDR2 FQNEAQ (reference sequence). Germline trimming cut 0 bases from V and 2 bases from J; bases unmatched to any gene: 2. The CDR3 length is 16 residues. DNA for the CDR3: TGTGCCAGCAGCTTAGCCGGGACAGGGGGCCCCTACGAGCAGTACTTC. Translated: CASSLAGTGGPYEQYF.

CDR3 sequence: CASSLQGGPAEKLFF. The CDR3, as DNA: TGTGCCAGCAGTCTTCAGGGGGGCCCAGCTGAAAAACTGTTTTTT. The J gene is TRBJ1-4, the V gene TRBV28; 7 nucleotides match TRBD1. After removal of 5 bases from V and 7 bases from J, the junction contained 10 bases not matched to a gene. The length of the CDR3 is 15 residues. Germline V gives CDR1 MDHEN, CDR2 SYDVKM.

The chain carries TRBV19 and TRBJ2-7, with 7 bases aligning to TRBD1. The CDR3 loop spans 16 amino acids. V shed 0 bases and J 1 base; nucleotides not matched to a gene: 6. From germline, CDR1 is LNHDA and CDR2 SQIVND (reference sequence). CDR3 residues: CASSIDPGTASYEQYF. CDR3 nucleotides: TGTGCCAGTAGTATAGACCCCGGGACAGCGTCCTACGAGCAGTACTTC. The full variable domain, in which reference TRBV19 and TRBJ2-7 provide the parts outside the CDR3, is DGGITQSPKYLFRKEGQNVTLSCEQNLNHDAMYWYRQDPGQGLRLIYYSQIVNDFQKGDIAEGYSVSREKKESFPLTVTSAQKNPTAFYLCASSIDPGTASYEQYFGPGTRLTVT.

CDR3 amino acids: CAGLDRDSAEAFF. The CDR3 DNA reads TGTGCCGGATTAGACCGGGACTCAGCTGAAGCTTTCTTT. The chain couples TRBV28 to TRBJ1-1; perhaps TRBD1 as D (5 bases). V was pared by 11 bases and J by 6 bases, with 19 bases between. Germline V gene lookup returns CDR1 MDHEN and CDR2 SYDVKM. There are 13 residues in the CDR3.

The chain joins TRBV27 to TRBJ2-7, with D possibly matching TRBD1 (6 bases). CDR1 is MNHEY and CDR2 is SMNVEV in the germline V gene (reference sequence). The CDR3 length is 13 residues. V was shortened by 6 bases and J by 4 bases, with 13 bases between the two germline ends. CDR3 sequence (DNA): TGTGCCAGCAGACAGGGTACCGAATACGAGCAGTACTTC. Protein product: CASRQGTEYEQYF.

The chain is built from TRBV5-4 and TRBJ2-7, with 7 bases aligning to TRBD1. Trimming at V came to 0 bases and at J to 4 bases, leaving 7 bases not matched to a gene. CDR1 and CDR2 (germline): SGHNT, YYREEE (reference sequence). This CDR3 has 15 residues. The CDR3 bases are TGTGCCAGCAGCTTGGGACAGGGTCGGAAATACGAGCAGTACTTC. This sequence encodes CASSLGQGRKYEQYF.

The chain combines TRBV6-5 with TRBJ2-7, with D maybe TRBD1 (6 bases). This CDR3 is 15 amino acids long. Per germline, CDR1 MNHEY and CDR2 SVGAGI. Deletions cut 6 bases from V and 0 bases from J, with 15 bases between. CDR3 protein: CASSSRDTSSYEQYF. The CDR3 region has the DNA TGTGCCAGCAGCTCCCGGGACACGAGCTCCTACGAGCAGTACTTC.

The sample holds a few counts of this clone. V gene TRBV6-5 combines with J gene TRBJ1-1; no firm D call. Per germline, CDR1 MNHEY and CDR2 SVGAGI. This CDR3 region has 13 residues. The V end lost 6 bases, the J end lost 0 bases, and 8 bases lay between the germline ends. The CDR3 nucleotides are TGTGCCAGCAGCTTGGCAATGAACACTGAAGCTTTCTTT. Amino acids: CASSLAMNTEAFF.

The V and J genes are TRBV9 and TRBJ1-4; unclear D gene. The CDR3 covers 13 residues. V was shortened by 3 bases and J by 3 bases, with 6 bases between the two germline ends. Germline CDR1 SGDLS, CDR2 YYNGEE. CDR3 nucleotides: TGTGCCAGCAGCGCCGGGGCTAATGAAAAACTGTTTTTT. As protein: CASSAGANEKLFF.

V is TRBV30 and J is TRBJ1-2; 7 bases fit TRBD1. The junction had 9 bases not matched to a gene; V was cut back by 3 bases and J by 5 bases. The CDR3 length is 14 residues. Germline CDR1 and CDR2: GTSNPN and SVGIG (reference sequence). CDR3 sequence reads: CAWRVSGTVYGYTF. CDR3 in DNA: TGTGCCTGGAGGGTTTCCGGGACAGTTTATGGCTACACCTTC.

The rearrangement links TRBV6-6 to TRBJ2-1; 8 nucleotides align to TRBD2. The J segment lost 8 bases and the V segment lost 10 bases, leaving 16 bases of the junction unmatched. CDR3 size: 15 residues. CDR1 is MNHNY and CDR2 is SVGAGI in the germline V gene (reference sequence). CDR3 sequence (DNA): TGTGCCACCCTACGATTAGCGGGACTATCCCATGAGCAGTTCTTC. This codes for CATLRLAGLSHEQFF.

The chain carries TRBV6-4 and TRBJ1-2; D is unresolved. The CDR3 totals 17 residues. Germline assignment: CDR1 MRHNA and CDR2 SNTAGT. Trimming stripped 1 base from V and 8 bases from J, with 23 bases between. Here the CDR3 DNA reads TGTGCCAGCAGTGACTTAACTCGCCTCGGGAGCTATCGAGGCTACACCTTC. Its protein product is CASSDLTRLGSYRGYTF.

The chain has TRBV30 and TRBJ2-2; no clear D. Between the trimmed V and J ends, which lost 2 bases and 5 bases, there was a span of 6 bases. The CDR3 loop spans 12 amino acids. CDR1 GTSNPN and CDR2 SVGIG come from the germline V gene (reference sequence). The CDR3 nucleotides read TGTGCCTGGAGTCCTACTACCGGGGAGCTGTTTTTT. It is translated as CAWSPTTGELFF.

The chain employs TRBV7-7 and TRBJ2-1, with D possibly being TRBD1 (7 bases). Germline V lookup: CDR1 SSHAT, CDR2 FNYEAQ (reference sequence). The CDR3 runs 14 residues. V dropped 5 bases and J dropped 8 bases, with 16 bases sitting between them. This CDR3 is CASSPQGGSYEQFF. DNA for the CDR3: TGTGCCAGCAGCCCGCAGGGGGGTAGTTATGAGCAGTTCTTC.

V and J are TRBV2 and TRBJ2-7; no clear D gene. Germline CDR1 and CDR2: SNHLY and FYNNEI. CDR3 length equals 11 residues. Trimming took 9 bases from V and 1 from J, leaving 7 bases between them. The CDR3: CASMASYEQYF. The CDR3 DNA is TGTGCCAGTATGGCATCCTACGAGCAGTACTTC.

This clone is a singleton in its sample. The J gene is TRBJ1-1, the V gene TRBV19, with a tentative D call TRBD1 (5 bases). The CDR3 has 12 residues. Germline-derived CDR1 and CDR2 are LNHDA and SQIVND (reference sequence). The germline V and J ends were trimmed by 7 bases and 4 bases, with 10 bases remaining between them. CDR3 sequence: CASKVQATEAFF. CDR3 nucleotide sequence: TGTGCCAGTAAGGTACAGGCCACTGAAGCTTTCTTT.

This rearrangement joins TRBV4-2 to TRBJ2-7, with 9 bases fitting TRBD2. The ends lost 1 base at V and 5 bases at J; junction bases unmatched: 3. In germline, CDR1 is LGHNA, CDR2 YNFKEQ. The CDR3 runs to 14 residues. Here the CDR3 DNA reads TGTGCCAGCAGCCAAGTAGCGGGGGACCACGAGCAGTACTTC. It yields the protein CASSQVAGDHEQYF.

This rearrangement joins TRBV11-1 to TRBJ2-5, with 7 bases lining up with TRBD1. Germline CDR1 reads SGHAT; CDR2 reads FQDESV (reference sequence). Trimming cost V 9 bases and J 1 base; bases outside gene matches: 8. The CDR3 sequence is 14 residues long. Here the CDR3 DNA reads TGTGCCAGGGGCACGGACAGGATCCAAGAGACCCAGTACTTC. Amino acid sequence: CARGTDRIQETQYF.

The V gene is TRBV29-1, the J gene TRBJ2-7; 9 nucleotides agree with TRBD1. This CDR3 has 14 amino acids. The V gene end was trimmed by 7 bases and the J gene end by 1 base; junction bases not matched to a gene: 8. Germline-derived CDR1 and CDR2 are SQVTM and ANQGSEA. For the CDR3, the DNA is TGCAGCGCTCGACCGGGACAGGGTTCCTACGAGCAGTACTTC. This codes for CSARPGQGSYEQYF.